The rows below give T cell receptor beta chains drawn from one sample of a study of CD8 T cells in ankylosing spondylitis. MiXCR, applied by TCRdb to the 5' RACE reads, yields one record per CDR3 protein. The data hold around 250,000 distinct CDR3 sequences, with 15% to 20% observed a single time. The sample taken for sequencing was blood, either unsorted or a sorted T cell fraction (not recorded which). The receptors originated from a male donor with ankylosing spondylitis or in good health (not recorded which). Each CDR3 is given with its conserved first and last residue. A D gene is named only where the DNA matches it firmly. The size entry is marked missing in some rows and otherwise reads once, few, many or a size class.

D,size,J,V,CDR3,DNA
TRBD1,many,TRBJ2-7,TRBV29-1,CSVGDRLYEQYF,TGCAGCGTGGGGGACAGGCTTTACGAGCAGTACTTC
TRBD1,few,TRBJ2-7,TRBV12-3/TRBV12-4,CASSGQGQSSYEQYF,TGTGCCAGCAGCGGACAGGGGCAGAGCTCCTACGAGCAGTACTTC
-,few,TRBJ2-3,TRBV7-9,CASSLVSSRDTQYF,TGTGCCAGCAGCTTAGTTTCGTCCCGAGATACGCAGTATTTT
TRBD2,-,TRBJ2-7,TRBV2,CASSEVGGPYEQYF,TGTGCCAGCAGTGAAGTGGGAGGGCCTTACGAGCAGTACTTC
TRBD2,-,TRBJ2-1,TRBV30,CAWTPAGGPYEQFF,TGTGCCTGGACACCAGCGGGAGGTCCGTATGAGCAGTTCTTC
-,-,TRBJ2-5,TRBV9,CASSVDAQETQYF,TGTGCCAGCAGCGTAGACGCCCAAGAGACCCAGTACTTC
-,-,TRBJ2-4,TRBV20-1,CSASFGRLAKNIQYF,TGCAGTGCTAGTTTTGGCAGATTAGCCAAAAACATTCAGTACTTC
TRBD2,few,TRBJ2-5,TRBV20-1,CSATDGGSQETQYF,TGCAGTGCTACGGACGGGGGGTCCCAAGAGACCCAGTACTTC
-,few,TRBJ2-3,TRBV4-2,CASSQDGPGTQYF,TGTGCCAGCAGCCAAGACGGACCGGGTACGCAGTATTTT
TRBD2,few,TRBJ2-1,TRBV29-1,CSVEDQGLAGYNEQFF,TGCAGCGTTGAAGATCAGGGACTAGCGGGATACAATGAGCAGTTCTTC
-,-,TRBJ2-7,TRBV27,CASSLVGSLSYEQYF,TGTGCCAGCAGTTTGGTCGGGTCCCTATCCTACGAGCAGTACTTC
TRBD2,few,TRBJ2-7,TRBV7-2,CASSLSGMGLAAAYEQYF,TGTGCCAGCAGCTTATCGGGGATGGGGCTAGCGGCGGCCTACGAGCAGTACTTC
-,-,TRBJ2-1,TRBV29-1,CSVEIGRNAGSYNEQFF,TGCAGCGTTGAAATTGGCCGAAACGCGGGTTCTTACAATGAGCAGTTCTTC
-,few,TRBJ2-1,TRBV4-1,CASRTLETDEQFF,TGCGCCAGCAGGACTCTGGAGACTGATGAGCAGTTCTTC
-,many,TRBJ2-5,TRBV29-1,CSVEDGGEEQETQYF,TGCAGCGTTGAAGATGGCGGGGAAGAGCAAGAGACCCAGTACTTC
TRBD2,few,TRBJ2-7,TRBV27,CASSLSLAGFSEQYF,TGTGCCAGCAGTTTATCGCTAGCGGGGTTTTCCGAGCAGTACTTC
-,few,TRBJ2-1,TRBV6-4,CHHPHNEQFF,TGTCACCACCCACACAATGAGCAGTTCTTC
-,-,TRBJ2-1,TRBV3-1,CASSHPGGHGNEQFF,TGTGCCAGCAGCCACCCAGGGGGGCACGGGAATGAGCAGTTCTTC
-,-,TRBJ1-1,TRBV2,CASSEAAGTNTEAFF,TGTGCCAGCAGTGAAGCGGCAGGGACCAACACTGAAGCTTTCTTT
-,many,TRBJ1-2,TRBV7-9,CASSLGTLGFGYGYTF,TGTGCCAGCAGCTTAGGGACATTAGGATTCGGTTATGGCTACACCTTC
-,-,TRBJ2-5,TRBV7-8,CASSLVVPEGETQYF,TGTGCCAGCAGCTTAGTGGTCCCCGAGGGAGAGACCCAGTACTTC
-,-,TRBJ2-1,TRBV4-1,CASSQNGNEQFF,TGCGCCAGCAGCCAAAACGGAAATGAGCAGTTCTTC
TRBD1,many,TRBJ2-7,TRBV20-1,CSARAVGQGFEQYF,TGCAGTGCTAGAGCGGTGGGACAGGGGTTCGAGCAGTACTTC
TRBD1,many,TRBJ2-5,TRBV28,CASRGVSTGGSETQYF,TGTGCCAGCCGGGGGGTTTCGACAGGGGGCTCAGAGACCCAGTACTTC
TRBD1,few,TRBJ2-3,TRBV29-1,CSVDDTGQGADTQYF,TGCAGCGTTGATGATACGGGACAGGGCGCAGATACGCAGTATTTT
TRBD1,many,TRBJ2-1,TRBV27,CASSFWTGGDGNEQFF,TGTGCCAGCAGTTTCTGGACAGGGGGCGATGGCAATGAGCAGTTCTTC
-,few,TRBJ2-5,TRBV7-2,CASSLVGRGVETQYF,TGTGCCAGCAGCTTAGTAGGCAGGGGCGTAGAGACCCAGTACTTC
-,few,TRBJ1-2,TRBV29-1,CSAATMVPPHGYGYTF,TGCAGCGCTGCTACAATGGTCCCCCCGCATGGCTATGGCTACACCTTC
-,many,TRBJ1-5,TRBV7-8,CASSLAVATRGDQPQHF,TGTGCCAGCAGCTTAGCGGTGGCAACGCGAGGGGATCAGCCCCAGCATTTT
TRBD2,-,TRBJ2-7,TRBV4-1,CASSLSGTSGTYEQYF,TGCGCCAGCAGCCTCTCCGGGACTAGCGGAACCTACGAGCAGTACTTC
TRBD2,few,TRBJ2-7,TRBV20-1,CSARDLAGGTRSYEQYF,TGCAGTGCTAGAGATTTGGCGGGAGGGACGAGGTCCTACGAGCAGTACTTC
TRBD2,few,TRBJ2-7,TRBV5-1,CASSYGTSGRPPDEQYF,TGCGCCAGCAGCTACGGGACTAGCGGGAGGCCACCTGACGAGCAGTACTTC
-,many,TRBJ2-1,TRBV29-1,CSVAPFAYNEQFF,TGCAGCGTCGCGCCGTTCGCCTACAATGAGCAGTTCTTC
-,few,TRBJ2-1,TRBV5-6,CASSVASFPYNEQFF,TGTGCCAGCAGCGTTGCCTCTTTCCCCTACAATGAGCAGTTCTTC
-,many,TRBJ1-1,TRBV29-1,CSVDTGVAPEAFF,TGCAGCGTCGATACAGGAGTCGCCCCTGAAGCTTTCTTT
TRBD2,many,TRBJ2-7,TRBV5-1,CASSPGTSGGYEQYF,TGCGCCAGCAGCCCGGGGACTAGCGGGGGATACGAGCAGTACTTC
-,few,TRBJ2-2,TRBV19,CASSPLPRSDTGELFF,TGTGCCAGTAGTCCCCTCCCAAGGAGCGACACCGGGGAGCTGTTTTTT
-,few,TRBJ2-2,TRBV12-3/TRBV12-4,CASTPRVNGELFF,TGTGCCAGCACCCCGAGGGTCAACGGGGAGCTGTTTTTT
-,-,TRBJ1-4,TRBV7-6,CASLAPGATNEKLFF,TGTGCCAGCTTAGCGCCGGGAGCAACTAATGAAAAACTGTTTTTT
TRBD2,few,TRBJ2-1,TRBV7-2,CASSLLAGLPEQFF,TGTGCCAGCAGCTTACTAGCGGGTCTTCCTGAGCAGTTCTTC
-,-,TRBJ2-3,TRBV20-1,CSARDSHSVDTQYF,TGCAGTGCTAGAGACAGCCACTCCGTAGATACGCAGTATTTT
-,-,TRBJ2-3,TRBV24-1,CATSDFASRADTQYF,TGTGCCACCAGTGATTTTGCTAGCAGGGCAGATACGCAGTATTTT
-,few,TRBJ2-7,TRBV29-1,CSVRSEVSYEQYF,TGCAGCGTTCGAAGCGAGGTCTCCTACGAGCAGTACTTC
-,-,TRBJ2-7,TRBV5-5,CASSPDIGSYEQYF,TGTGCCAGCAGCCCCGACATTGGCTCCTACGAGCAGTACTTC
-,few,TRBJ1-1,TRBV4-1,CASSQDPLTNTEAFF,TGCGCCAGCAGCCAAGATCCGCTTACGAACACTGAAGCTTTCTTT
-,-,TRBJ2-2,TRBV12-3/TRBV12-4,CASTHNTGELFF,TGTGCCAGCACTCACAACACCGGGGAGCTGTTTTTT
-,few,TRBJ2-5,TRBV7-9,CASSLVGEAQETQYF,TGTGCCAGCAGCTTAGTGGGCGAAGCGCAAGAGACCCAGTACTTC
-,few,TRBJ1-1,TRBV25-1,CASSAPGRNTEAFF,TGTGCCAGCAGTGCACCGGGCCGTAATACTGAAGCTTTCTTT
-,-,TRBJ2-1,TRBV4-1,CASSHTRGADNEQFF,TGCGCCAGCAGCCACACACGGGGGGCGGATAATGAGCAGTTCTTC
-,many,TRBJ2-2,TRBV29-1,CSVQGAIAGELFF,TGCAGCGTTCAAGGGGCGATTGCCGGGGAGCTGTTTTTT
-,many,TRBJ2-7,TRBV10-3,CAISESGGEQYF,TGTGCCATCAGTGAGTCAGGAGGCGAGCAGTACTTC
-,few,TRBJ2-1,TRBV9,CASSLHWGLTLYNEQFF,TGTGCCAGCAGTCTCCATTGGGGGCTAACCCTATACAATGAGCAGTTCTTC
-,-,TRBJ2-1,TRBV12-3/TRBV12-4,CTSSWRAPGREHHNEQFF,TGTACCAGCAGTTGGCGGGCCCCAGGGCGGGAACACCACAATGAGCAGTTCTTC
-,-,TRBJ1-5,TRBV7-8,CASSLEADHQPQHF,TGTGCCAGCAGCTTAGAGGCGGACCATCAGCCCCAGCATTTT